This T cell receptor beta chain originates from a study of blood T cell repertoires in COVID-19. Across the study: The United States, Italy and Spain provided the acute and convalescent COVID-19 samples.

TCRdb's copy holds only in-frame clones and misses some; the assay was immunoSEQ multiplex PCR. This sample has hundreds of thousands of clones, with over 70% found just once. The V and J ends lost 10 bases and 1 base respectively, with 20 bases between them. The CDR3 extends over 15 amino acids. Germline-derived CDR1 and CDR2 are SGHNT and YYREEE (reference sequence). The source of this sequence is a woman aged 40 to 49 who had recovered from COVID-19. This rearrangement joins TRBV5-4 to TRBJ1-1; weak D call: TRBD1 (5 bases). The sample was peripheral blood. CDR3 in DNA: TGTGCCTCCATGCGTTGGGGGGGTGGGAACACTGAAGCTTTCTTT. Protein: CASMRWGGGNTEAFF.